These 6 T cell receptor beta chains share one sample of origin, sequenced in a study of CD8 T cells in Susac syndrome. Roughly 0.45 to 1 ug RNA was reverse transcribed with random hexamers. MiXCR, run by TCRdb on the immunoSEQ multiplex PCR reads, gives a single entry per CDR3 protein. The sample carries 70,000 or so distinct CDR3 sequences, about 95% recorded once. The material sequenced was CD8+ T cells from PBMCs. The receptors were gathered from a human donor with multiple sclerosis.

The chain combines TRBV7-9 with TRBJ1-5, with 8 positions matching TRBD1. The CDR3 consists of 15 residues. Germline V gene data show CDR1 as SEHNR and CDR2 as FQNEAQ (reference sequence). V was pared by 5 bases and J by 3 bases, with 6 bases of the junction left unmatched. The CDR3 DNA sequence: TGTGCCAGCAGCCCCGGACAGGGTATCAATCAGCCCCAGCATTTT. This encodes CASSPGQGINQPQHF.

The chain has TRBV6-2 or TRBV6-3 and TRBJ2-5; D uncertain. The CDR3 sequence is 12 residues long. V was pared by 2 bases and J by 5 bases, with 6 bases between. The germline V gene encodes CDR1 MNHEY and CDR2 SVGEGT. The DNA of the CDR3 is TGTGCCAGCAGTTACACGAGGGAGACCCAGTACTTC. It is translated as CASSYTRETQYF.

As for this clonotype: The junction departs from the called germline gene at one end, perhaps through a read error. The chain has TRBV7-9 and TRBJ2-3; 11 positions match TRBD2. Germline-derived CDR1 and CDR2 are SEHNR and FQNEAQ (reference sequence). The CDR3 contains 15 residues. The CDR3 coding sequence is TGTGCCAGCAGCCCTACTAGCGGGAGCATAGATACGCAGTATTTT. This gives the protein CASSPTSGSIDTQYF.

The table lists this clonotype with a count of one. This chain connects TRBV6-6 to TRBJ2-7; D gene uncertain. Germline loops: CDR1 MNHNY, CDR2 SVGAGI (reference sequence). Between the trimmed V and J ends, which lost 0 bases and 5 bases, there was a span of 17 bases. This CDR3 contains 16 residues. The DNA for the CDR3 is TGTGCCAGCAGTTACTCCCCCGGTGCCGGGCCGCACGAGCAGTACTTC. This encodes CASSYSPGAGPHEQYF.

The J gene is TRBJ1-5, the V gene TRBV11-2; D not resolved. Germline CDR1 reads SGHAT; CDR2 reads FQNNGV. V was shortened by 1 base and J by 4 bases, with 8 bases between the two germline ends. This CDR3 has 14 residues. CDR3 coding DNA: TGTGCCAGCAGCTTAGGTAGCCCTAATCAGCCCCAGCATTTT. Translating it yields CASSLGSPNQPQHF.

The chain employs TRBV14 and TRBJ2-7; the match to TRBD2 covers 10 bases. The CDR3 length is 16 residues. CDR1 is SGHDN and CDR2 is FVKESK in the germline V gene. Trimming removed 0 bases from V and 5 bases from J; junction bases left unmatched: 7. Here the CDR3 DNA reads TGTGCCAGCAGCCAAGAAGGTTCTAGCGGGAGAAACGAGCAGTACTTC. This translates into CASSQEGSSGRNEQYF.